The 16 T cell receptor beta chains reported below all come from one sample, sequenced in a study of blood T cell repertoires in COVID-19. Sequencing was performed with immunoSEQ multiplex PCR; in TCRdb, only in-frame clones are kept and a portion is missing. This table holds 75,000 to 100,000 clones, approximately 84% found once. The sequencing input was peripheral blood. The receptors were gathered from a woman of 80 years or more with acute or convalescent COVID-19.

J is TRBJ1-1 and V is TRBV4-1; tentative D call: TRBD1 (6 bases). CDR1 is MGHRA, CDR2 YSYEKL, per germline. Deletions cut 1 base from V and 4 bases from J, with 13 bases between. The CDR3 runs to 15 residues. This CDR3 is CASSQVGGKITEAFF. CDR3 in DNA: TGCGCCAGCAGCCAAGTAGGGGGAAAGATCACTGAAGCTTTCTTT.

This chain links TRBV11-1 with TRBJ1-2; D not certain. V lost 5 bases and J lost 4, with 14 bases in between. The germline CDR1 and CDR2 sequences are SGHAT and FQDESV (reference sequence). The CDR3 is 14 residues long. CDR3 in amino acids: CASSPFQATYGYTF. The CDR3 bases are TGTGCCAGCAGCCCCTTCCAGGCTACCTATGGCTACACCTTC. Full variable domain (remainder filled in from reference TRBV11-1 and TRBJ1-2): EAEVAQSPRYKITEKSQAVAFWCDPISGHATLYWYRQILGQGPELLVQFQDESVVDDSQLPKDRFSAERLKGVDSTLKIQPAELGDSAMYLCASSPFQATYGYTFGSGTRLTVV.

The CDR3 sequence is CASSLAIQGWETQYF. The CDR3, as DNA: TGTGCCAGCAGCTTGGCTATACAGGGCTGGGAGACCCAGTACTTC. The rearrangement joins TRBV7-9 to TRBJ2-5; TRBD1 is a possible D gene (6 bases). Germline V gives CDR1 SEHNR, CDR2 FQNEAQ (reference sequence). V was trimmed by 3 bases and J by 5 bases, leaving 16 bases between them. The length of the CDR3 is 15 residues.

The chain is built from TRBV7-2 and TRBJ2-3; TRBD2 matches 8 bases. After removal of 5 bases from V and 1 base from J, the junction contained 5 bases not matched to a gene. The CDR3 is made up of 15 amino acids. Per the germline V gene, CDR1 is SGHTA and CDR2 is FQGNSA. The chain's CDR3 is CASSAGLGGTDTQYF. In DNA form, the CDR3 reads TGTGCCAGCAGCGCGGGACTAGGTGGCACAGATACGCAGTATTTT.

V is TRBV24-1 and J is TRBJ2-1; 12 bases map to TRBD2. CDR1 and CDR2 (germline): KGHDR, SFDVKD. This CDR3 has 13 amino acids. V lost 9 bases and J lost 6; bases outside the gene matches: 2. The DNA of the CDR3 is TGTGCCACCGGGACTAGCGGGCGCAATGAGCAGTTCTTC. It translates to CATGTSGRNEQFF.

The V and J genes are TRBV7-9 and TRBJ1-2; unclear D gene. The germline CDR1 and CDR2 sequences are SEHNR and FQNEAQ (reference sequence). The CDR3 runs to 15 residues. With 5 bases removed from V and 6 bases from J, the gap between germline ends came to 19 bases. The CDR3 is CASSALWEAEDGYTF. CDR3 coding DNA: TGTGCCAGCAGCGCCTTATGGGAGGCGGAGGATGGCTACACCTTC.

This rearrangement joins TRBV5-8 to TRBJ1-2; D perhaps matches TRBD1 (5 bases). Germline assignment: CDR1 SGHTS and CDR2 YDEGEE. The CDR3 has 13 residues. Trimming removed 1 base from V and 4 bases from J, with 8 bases in between. Here the CDR3 reads CASSLSGGYGYTF. The CDR3 DNA reads TGTGCCAGCAGCTTGTCCGGGGGCTATGGCTACACCTTC.

The J gene is TRBJ1-3, the V gene TRBV7-9, with TRBD1 identical over 8 bases. This CDR3 contains 16 residues. Trimming removed 5 bases from V and 0 bases from J; junction bases left unmatched: 6. CDR1 is SEHNR, CDR2 FQNEAQ, per germline (reference sequence). As DNA, the CDR3 is TGTGCCAGCAGCGTGACAGGGGCGGCCTCTGGAAACACCATATATTTT. As protein: CASSVTGAASGNTIYF.

This clone was found a few times. The rearrangement joins TRBV19 to TRBJ2-3; D is possibly TRBD1 (6 bases). The V and J ends lost 5 bases and 0 bases respectively, with 12 bases between them. The CDR3 extends over 15 amino acids. The germline gives CDR1 LNHDA, CDR2 SQIVND (reference sequence). The CDR3 bases are TGTGCCAGTAGTGCCCGGACAGCCAGCACAGATACGCAGTATTTT. It is translated as CASSARTASTDTQYF.

There are a few counts of this clone. This chain links TRBV7-9 with TRBJ2-3; 10 positions agree with TRBD2. The germline V gene has CDR1 SEHNR and CDR2 FQNEAQ (reference sequence). The CDR3 spans 16 residues. The V and J ends lost 0 bases and 2 bases, in that order; junction bases with no gene match: 2. The CDR3, as DNA: TGTGCCAGCAGCTTAGCGCTAGCGGGGGACACAGATACGCAGTATTTT. This encodes CASSLALAGDTDTQYF. Full variable domain (missing parts from reference TRBV7-9 and TRBJ2-3): DTGVSQNPRHKITKRGQNVTFRCDPISEHNRLYWYRQTLGQGPEFLTYFQNEAQLEKSRLLSDRFSAERPKGSFSTLEIQRTEQGDSAMYLCASSLALAGDTDTQYFGPGTRLTVL.

V usage is TRBV20-1 and J usage is TRBJ2-2; D possibly corresponds to TRBD2 (6 bases). Germline V gene sequence: CDR1 DFQATT, CDR2 SNEGSKA (reference sequence). CDR3 length: 14 residues. V lost 3 bases and J lost 2, with 10 bases in between. The CDR3 protein is CSASWEDNTGELFF. As DNA, the CDR3 is TGCAGTGCTAGTTGGGAGGACAACACCGGGGAGCTGTTTTTT.

There are many counts of this clone. The chain links TRBV7-8 to TRBJ2-7, with 9 bases lining up with TRBD1. The junction had 16 bases not matched to a gene; V was cut back by 4 bases and J by 6 bases. Germline CDR1 and CDR2: SGHVS and FQNEAQ. The CDR3 length is 17 residues. The CDR3 nucleotides are TGTGCCAGCAGCTGGGACAGGGTCGGCCGAGGGAGTTTCGAGCAGTACTTC. Translating it yields CASSWDRVGRGSFEQYF.

V gene TRBV9 combines with J gene TRBJ1-5; D is perhaps TRBD1 (6 bases). Looked up from germline, CDR1 is SGDLS and CDR2 is YYNGEE. V was pared by 0 bases and J by 4 bases, with 8 bases between. The CDR3 contains 14 residues. Here the CDR3 DNA reads TGTGCCAGCAGCGTAGCTACAGGGAATCAGCCCCAGCATTTT. Protein product: CASSVATGNQPQHF.

The chain carries TRBV20-1 and TRBJ2-3; TRBD1 matches at 7 bases. This CDR3 contains 15 residues. J gave up 4 bases and V 3 bases, and 10 bases lay outside the gene matches. Germline-derived CDR1 and CDR2 are DFQATT and SNEGSKA (reference sequence). CDR3: CSASGGQVGADTQYF. The DNA for the CDR3 is TGCAGTGCTAGTGGCGGACAGGTGGGGGCAGATACGCAGTATTTT.

This chain joins TRBV4-1 and TRBJ2-1; TRBD2 matches at 8 bases. V dropped 2 bases and J dropped 10; count of bases not matched to a gene: 16. The germline gives CDR1 MGHRA, CDR2 YSYEKL. The CDR3 is 17 amino acids. As DNA, the CDR3 is TGCGCCAGCAGCCAATACGGTGACGGGACTAGTCGACGCGAGCAGTTCTTC. The encoded protein is CASSQYGDGTSRREQFF.

This chain links TRBV6-6 with TRBJ2-3; no firm D call. The CDR3 is 13 residues long. Trimming took 7 bases from V and 1 from J, leaving 9 bases between them. In germline, CDR1 is MNHNY, CDR2 SVGAGI (reference sequence). The CDR3 sequence is CASTPPGTDTQYF. The CDR3 DNA follows: TGTGCCAGCACCCCCCCAGGCACAGATACGCAGTATTTT.